The 28 T cell receptor beta chains presented below share a single source sample, sequenced in a study of blood T cell repertoires in COVID-19. Sequencing used immunoSEQ multiplex PCR; TCRdb keeps in-frame clones, though not all of them. Counted here are a few hundred thousand clones, more than 65% occurring once; the ten biggest clones make up 2.5% to 3.5%. The sequencing input was peripheral blood. These TCRs come from a woman younger than 35 with acute or convalescent COVID-19.

V gene TRBV7-2 combines with J gene TRBJ1-5; D unclear. The CDR3 contains 14 residues. Germline CDR1 is SGHTA and CDR2 is FQGNSA. The germline V and J ends were trimmed by 5 bases and 10 bases, with 18 bases remaining between them. As DNA, the CDR3 is TGTGCCAGCAGCCCAGCTGGCGGGTTCAGTCCCCAGCATTTT. It is translated as CASSPAGGFSPQHF. The whole variable domain, remainder taken from reference TRBV7-2 and TRBJ1-5, is GAGVSQSPSNKVTEKGKDVELRCDPISGHTALYWYRQSLGQGLEFLIYFQGNSAPDKSGLPSDRFSAERTGGSVSTLTIQRTQQEDSAVYLCASSPAGGFSPQHFGDGTRLSIL.

This chain connects TRBV28 to TRBJ2-4; D call uncertain. The CDR3 is 15 amino acids. V gave up 4 bases and J gave up 3 bases, with 13 bases separating them. Germline CDR1 reads MDHEN; CDR2 reads SYDVKM. This CDR3 reads CASSSETLIKNIQYF. In DNA form, the CDR3 reads TGTGCCAGCAGTTCCGAGACACTTATCAAAAACATTCAGTACTTC.

The V gene is TRBV14, the J gene TRBJ1-6; 7 bases agree with TRBD1. CDR3 length: 15 residues. The germline V gene encodes CDR1 SGHDN and CDR2 FVKESK. The V gene end was trimmed by 4 bases and the J gene end by 3 bases; junction bases not matched to a gene: 3. CDR3 coding DNA: TGTGCCAGCAGCCTGGGACAGAGCTATAATTCACCCCTCCACTTT. Translated, it gives CASSLGQSYNSPLHF.

This chain links TRBV11-2 with TRBJ2-7; 8 bases are a match to TRBD1. Looked up from germline, CDR1 is SGHAT and CDR2 is FQNNGV. The CDR3 totals 15 residues. J was trimmed by 6 bases and V by 3 bases; bases with no gene match: 10. The CDR3 DNA follows: TGTGCCAGCAGCTTCATGCAGGGGGCGGTTCTCGAGCAGTACTTC. Translating it yields CASSFMQGAVLEQYF. Full variable domain (rest looked up from reference TRBV11-2 and TRBJ2-7): EAGVAQSPRYKIIEKRQSVAFWCNPISGHATLYWYQQILGQGPKLLIQFQNNGVVDDSQLPKDRFSAERLKGVDSTLKIQPAKLEDSAVYLCASSFMQGAVLEQYFGPGTRLTVT.

The chain employs TRBV3-1 (or the pseudogene TRBV3-2) and TRBJ2-7; no clear D gene. Deletions cut 6 bases from V and 0 bases from J, with 9 bases between. CDR1 is LGHDT and CDR2 is YNNKEL in the germline V gene (reference sequence). The CDR3 consists of 13 residues. CDR3 sequence: CASSYSGSYEQYF. In DNA, the CDR3 is TGTGCCAGCAGTTACTCGGGCTCCTACGAGCAGTACTTC.

This clone was seen ten or more times. The CDR3 here is CASSAEEIVMNTEAFF. For the CDR3, the DNA is TGTGCCAGTAGTGCGGAGGAGATAGTCATGAACACTGAAGCTTTCTTT. The chain links TRBV19 to TRBJ1-1, with D unclear. V shed 5 bases and J shed 0 bases, with 16 bases lying between them. Germline-derived CDR1 and CDR2 are LNHDA and SQIVND (reference sequence). This CDR3 has 16 residues.

This sequence joins TRBV28 and TRBJ1-1, with a weak D call TRBD1 (5 bases). Per germline, CDR1 MDHEN and CDR2 SYDVKM. This CDR3 has 15 amino acids. V was pared by 5 bases and J by 1 base, with 14 bases between. The CDR3 nucleotides read TGTGCCAGCAGTGATCCTAATCAGGGGAACACTGAAGCTTTCTTT. This sequence encodes CASSDPNQGNTEAFF. The full variable domain, completed using reference TRBV28 and TRBJ1-1, is DVKVTQSSRYLVKRTGEKVFLECVQDMDHENMFWYRQDPGLGLRLIYFSYDVKMKEKGDIPEGYSVSREKKERFSLILESASTNQTSMYLCASSDPNQGNTEAFFGQGTRLTVV.

The V gene is TRBV5-1, the J gene TRBJ1-2; D gene unclear. The CDR3 contains 12 residues. V was pared by 4 bases and J by 8 bases, with 12 bases between. From germline, CDR1 is SGHRS and CDR2 YFSETQ. The CDR3 is CASSVDGSGYTF. The CDR3, as DNA: TGCGCCAGCAGCGTGGACGGGTCGGGCTACACCTTC.

The chain couples TRBV5-1 to TRBJ2-2, with TRBD1 identical over 8 bases. V lost 4 bases to trimming and J lost 6 bases; unmatched junction nucleotides: 8. The germline V gene encodes CDR1 SGHRS and CDR2 YFSETQ. The CDR3 covers 15 residues. The CDR3 DNA follows: TGCGCCAGCAGCCCAGGACAGGGATCGGCCGGGGAGCTGTTTTTT. As protein: CASSPGQGSAGELFF.

CDR3 nucleotides: TGCGCCAGCAGCTTGGCCGGACTAGCGGGAGGTAATAATGAGCAGTTCTTC. This codes for CASSLAGLAGGNNEQFF. The chain uses TRBV5-1 and TRBJ2-1; TRBD2 agrees at 14 bases. The length of the CDR3 is 17 residues. CDR1 and CDR2 from the germline V gene are SGHRS and YFSETQ. With V trimmed by 0 bases and J by 7 bases, 6 bases remained unmatched. Supplemented by reference TRBV5-1 and TRBJ2-1, the full variable domain reads KAGVTQTPRYLIKTRGQQVTLSCSPISGHRSVSWYQQTPGQGLQFLFEYFSETQRNKGNFPGRFSGRQFSNSRSEMNVSTLELGDSALYLCASSLAGLAGGNNEQFFGPGTRLTVL.

The chain employs TRBV18 and TRBJ1-2; 9 nucleotides line up with TRBD1. The V gene's germline CDR1 is KGHSH and CDR2 LQKENI. The ends lost 5 bases at V and 4 bases at J; junction bases unmatched: 2. This CDR3 is 13 amino acids long. CDR3 DNA sequence: TGTGCCAGCTCAACGGGACAGGGCTATGGCTACACCTTC. This gives the protein CASSTGQGYGYTF. Using reference TRBV18 and TRBJ1-2 for the parts outside the CDR3, the full variable domain is NAGVMQNPRHLVRRRGQEARLRCSPMKGHSHVYWYRQLPEEGLKFMVYLQKENIIDESGMPKERFSAEFPKEGPSILRIQQVVRGDSAAYFCASSTGQGYGYTFGSGTRLTVV.

This clone has a handful of counts. The chain employs TRBV28 and TRBJ1-1; TRBD1 agrees at 9 bases. CDR1 MDHEN and CDR2 SYDVKM come from the germline V gene. The CDR3 sequence is 15 residues long. V gave up 2 bases and J gave up 0 bases; unmatched junction bases: 1. The DNA of the CDR3 is TGTGCCAGCAGTTTAGGGACAGGGATGAACACTGAAGCTTTCTTT. Amino acid sequence: CASSLGTGMNTEAFF.

V gene TRBV5-4 combines with J gene TRBJ2-7; the match to TRBD1 covers 12 bases. The V gene end was trimmed by 4 bases and the J gene end by 6 bases; junction bases not matched to a gene: 8. In germline, CDR1 is SGHNT, CDR2 YYREEE (reference sequence). CDR3 length equals 15 residues. The CDR3 reads CASSTGTGGTGEQYF. The DNA for the CDR3 is TGTGCCAGCAGCACAGGGACAGGGGGCACCGGCGAGCAGTACTTC. Based on the CDR3 plus reference TRBV5-4 and TRBJ2-7, the full variable domain is ETGVTQSPTHLIKTRGQQVTLRCSSQSGHNTVSWYQQALGQGPQFIFQYYREEENGRGNFPPRFSGLQFPNYSSELNVNALELDDSALYLCASSTGTGGTGEQYFGPGTRLTVT.

The genes are TRBV5-4 and TRBJ2-7; 8 nucleotides match TRBD1. J gave up 2 bases and V 4 bases, and 8 bases lay outside the gene matches. Looked up from germline, CDR1 is SGHNT and CDR2 is YYREEE (reference sequence). The CDR3 is made up of 15 amino acids. The CDR3 reads CASSDYDRGAYEQYF. As DNA, the CDR3 is TGTGCCAGCAGCGATTATGACAGGGGCGCCTACGAGCAGTACTTC.

V usage is TRBV12-3 or TRBV12-4 and J usage is TRBJ2-3; D call uncertain. The V and J ends lost 1 base and 4 bases respectively, with 6 bases between them. CDR3 length: 13 amino acids. CDR3: CASSLERADTQYF. CDR3 in DNA: TGTGCCAGCAGTTTAGAGCGAGCAGATACGCAGTATTTT.

The J gene is TRBJ2-1, the V gene TRBV6-5; 8 nucleotides agree with TRBD2. V was pared by 10 bases and J by 4 bases, with 9 bases of the junction left unmatched. Per germline, CDR1 MNHEY and CDR2 SVGAGI. The CDR3 has 14 amino acids. CDR3 protein: CATAYGRGYNEQFF. CDR3 nucleotides: TGTGCCACCGCTTACGGGAGGGGTTACAATGAGCAGTTCTTC.

The chain combines TRBV3-1 (or the pseudogene TRBV3-2) with TRBJ2-3; 13 positions agree with TRBD2. CDR1 and CDR2 (germline): LGHDT, YNNKEL (reference sequence). The junction had 11 bases not matched to a gene; V was cut back by 3 bases and J by 5 bases. This CDR3 is 18 amino acids long. Here the CDR3 reads CASSHELAGGRLGDTQYF. The CDR3 DNA is TGTGCCAGCAGCCACGAACTAGCGGGAGGGCGTCTGGGAGATACGCAGTATTTT.

The V gene is TRBV5-8, the J gene TRBJ1-2, with 7 nucleotides matching TRBD1. Looked up from germline, CDR1 is SGHTS and CDR2 is YDEGEE. CDR3 length: 13 amino acids. The V gene end was trimmed by 1 base and the J gene end by 4 bases; junction bases not matched to a gene: 1. The CDR3 loop is CASSLQGGYGYTF. The CDR3 DNA reads TGTGCCAGCAGCTTGCAGGGGGGCTATGGCTACACCTTC.

The J gene is TRBJ2-2, the V gene TRBV5-1, with D hard to call. V shed 0 bases and J shed 0 bases, with 12 bases lying between them. The length of the CDR3 is 17 residues. Germline CDR1 is SGHRS and CDR2 is YFSETQ. DNA for the CDR3: TGCGCCAGCAGCTTGGCTGTTCTGACACCGAACACCGGGGAGCTGTTTTTT. It yields the protein CASSLAVLTPNTGELFF.

This rearrangement joins TRBV6-5 to TRBJ1-1; the match to TRBD1 covers 10 bases. The ends lost 6 bases at V and 3 bases at J; junction bases unmatched: 7. CDR1 is MNHEY and CDR2 is SVGAGI in the germline V gene. The CDR3 has 15 amino acids. The CDR3 reads CASRRGQGVDTEAFF. CDR3 nucleotide sequence: TGTGCCAGCAGACGTGGACAGGGGGTAGACACTGAAGCTTTCTTT.

The chain carries TRBV5-1 and TRBJ2-3, with D uncertain. V was clipped by 4 bases and J by 0 bases, with 9 bases between them. The CDR3 has 14 amino acids. Per the germline V gene, CDR1 is SGHRS and CDR2 is YFSETQ. The CDR3 is CASSVGQSTDTQYF. The CDR3 DNA reads as TGCGCCAGCAGCGTTGGGCAGAGCACAGATACGCAGTATTTT.

The V and J genes are TRBV3-1 (or the pseudogene TRBV3-2) and TRBJ1-2; TRBD1 aligns across 9 bases. Trimming cost V 4 bases and J 4 bases; bases outside gene matches: 4. CDR1 and CDR2 from the germline V gene are LGHDT and YNNKEL (reference sequence). The CDR3 is made up of 14 amino acids. CDR3 residues: CASSPSDRGYGYTF. CDR3 DNA sequence: TGTGCCAGCAGCCCCTCGGACAGGGGCTATGGCTACACCTTC.

This sequence joins TRBV7-2 and TRBJ1-1, with a tentative D call TRBD1 (5 bases). In germline, CDR1 is SGHTA, CDR2 FQGNSA. The germline V and J ends were trimmed by 3 bases and 1 base, with 9 bases remaining between them. The CDR3 sequence is 14 residues long. CDR3 loop: CASSLMGGNTEAFF. CDR3 nucleotides: TGTGCCAGCAGCTTGATGGGGGGGAACACTGAAGCTTTCTTT. Together with reference TRBV7-2 and TRBJ1-1, the CDR3 gives the full variable domain: GAGVSQSPSNKVTEKGKDVELRCDPISGHTALYWYRQSLGQGLEFLIYFQGNSAPDKSGLPSDRFSAERTGGSVSTLTIQRTQQEDSAVYLCASSLMGGNTEAFFGQGTRLTVV.

The chain employs TRBV12-3 or TRBV12-4 and TRBJ2-4; 7 bases are shared with TRBD1. There are 13 residues in the CDR3. The V gene end was trimmed by 5 bases and the J gene end by 6 bases; junction bases not matched to a gene: 4. For the CDR3, the DNA is TGTGCCAGCAGTCCTTCAGGGGGAAACATTCAGTACTTC. Translated: CASSPSGGNIQYF.

This clone has just one count. The J gene is TRBJ2-2, the V gene TRBV19; 10 nucleotides line up with TRBD1. The CDR3 consists of 16 residues. With 6 bases clipped from V and 3 bases from J, the junction kept 7 bases outside the gene matches. CDR1 is LNHDA, CDR2 SQIVND, per germline (reference sequence). The DNA for the CDR3 is TGTGCCAGTAGACACCGGGACAGGGGCGACACCGGGGAGCTGTTTTTT. Protein product: CASRHRDRGDTGELFF.

This clone has more than one count but fewer than ten. V usage is TRBV18 and J usage is TRBJ2-7; maybe TRBD2 (5 bases). Germline CDR1 reads KGHSH; CDR2 reads LQKENI. The V and J ends lost 2 bases and 4 bases respectively, with 15 bases between them. This CDR3 region has 15 residues. The CDR3 DNA follows: TGTGCCAGCTCACCAGGGTCAGGTCCGGGGTACGAGCAGTACTTC. Amino acids: CASSPGSGPGYEQYF.

This chain uses TRBV28 with TRBJ1-5, with D maybe TRBD1 (6 bases). The CDR3 is 15 residues long. V was shortened by 5 bases and J by 3 bases, with 14 bases between the two germline ends. From germline, CDR1 is MDHEN and CDR2 SYDVKM. The CDR3 loop reads CASSPIQGYNQPQHF. The CDR3 coding sequence is TGTGCCAGCAGTCCAATCCAGGGGTACAATCAGCCCCAGCATTTT. The variable domain in full, with the rest retrieved from reference TRBV28 and TRBJ1-5, is DVKVTQSSRYLVKRTGEKVFLECVQDMDHENMFWYRQDPGLGLRLIYFSYDVKMKEKGDIPEGYSVSREKKERFSLILESASTNQTSMYLCASSPIQGYNQPQHFGDGTRLSIL.

The chain is built from TRBV10-3 and TRBJ1-6, with 9 bases lining up with TRBD1. V shed 5 bases, J shed 2 bases, and the junction held 10 bases outside the gene matches. Germline values: CDR1 ENHRY, CDR2 SYGVKD. This CDR3 is 18 amino acids long. Written as DNA, the CDR3 is TGTGCCATCAGTCAACCGGACAGGGGCTTACCCTATAATTCACCCCTCCACTTT. Its translation: CAISQPDRGLPYNSPLHF.